This is a list of T cell receptor beta chains from one sample in a study of blood T cell repertoires in COVID-19. The protocol was immunoSEQ multiplex PCR, while the TCRdb copy is restricted to in-frame clones and leaves out a portion. The sample carries 70,000 to 80,000 clones, around 91% recorded once. Sequencing was done on a sample of peripheral blood. The receptors were gathered from a human donor in a cohort sampled during active COVID-19. Both conserved end residues are part of each CDR3.

>TRBV7-2
CASSIWQSGSGNTIYF
>TRBV7-2
CASSLRQGSEKLFF
>TRBV19
CASTHRGHGSPLHF
>TRBV30
CAWRGSGATRGTQYF
>TRBV6-4
CASTKGGRLAGGNSDTQYF
>TRBV7-9
CASSLGGLANYGYTF
>TRBV15
CATSRASVVGEKLFF
>TRBV5-1
CASSASGTYEQYF
>TRBV14
CASSRSGTKRVETQYF
>TRBV5-6
CASSSTRQGRSGGYTF
>TRBV4-1
CASSQGRGQSYEQYF
>TRBV11-1
CASSSRDRVNEQFF
>TRBV11-2
CASSLRGQMNTEAFF
>TRBV3-1/TRBV3-2
CASSPSGTSATQYF
>TRBV6-2/TRBV6-3
CASSYDTGVYEKLFF
>TRBV5-1
CASRKNQAPYGYTF
>TRBV5-6
CASSFYAWTGRAGRMDLYF
>TRBV2
CASSDSYNSPLHF
>TRBV10-3
CAISDPTRTKNIQYF
>TRBV7-6
CASSLANVASGGDTQYF
>TRBV9
CASSVRIGQGTDTQYF
>TRBV7-9
CASSSQGAKNIQYF
>TRBV7-2
CASSIRLALRTDTQYF
>TRBV5-1
CASSLAERGRKETQYF
>TRBV18
CASSPPGGYGYTF
>TRBV6-1
CASSEVGGRSGYTF
>TRBV2
CASSYRLNGYTF
>TRBV5-1
CASSLLGDGQPQHF
>TRBV10-2
CASRGTGESNQPQHF
>TRBV7-8
CASSSRDTVSPLHF
>TRBV10-3
CAISDVSGINEQYF
>TRBV5-4
CASTHDGFSNSPLHF
>TRBV18
CASSPIGQGASDTQYF
>TRBV10-3
CAISEVQGAPYNEQFF
>TRBV25-1
CASSEGSSDTQYF
>TRBV11-2
CASSLVLGGVTDTQYF
>TRBV7-8
CASSLVRASADTQYF
>TRBV18
CASSPPGGKGTFGNTIYF
>TRBV29-1
CSVGGGRNNEQFF
>TRBV7-2
CASSLGPLLAGTPYEQYF
>TRBV7-9
CASSLDQGAEQFF
>TRBV19
CASSDRASEPQHF
>TRBV20-1
CSAPSGGGYTF
>TRBV2
CASSLREAYGYTF
>TRBV4-3
CASSHSGGWGETQYF
>TRBV4-1
CASSQYGPNYGYTF
>TRBV11-3
CASSSGLAGANTGELFF
>TRBV18
CASSSPGRRGWEKLFF